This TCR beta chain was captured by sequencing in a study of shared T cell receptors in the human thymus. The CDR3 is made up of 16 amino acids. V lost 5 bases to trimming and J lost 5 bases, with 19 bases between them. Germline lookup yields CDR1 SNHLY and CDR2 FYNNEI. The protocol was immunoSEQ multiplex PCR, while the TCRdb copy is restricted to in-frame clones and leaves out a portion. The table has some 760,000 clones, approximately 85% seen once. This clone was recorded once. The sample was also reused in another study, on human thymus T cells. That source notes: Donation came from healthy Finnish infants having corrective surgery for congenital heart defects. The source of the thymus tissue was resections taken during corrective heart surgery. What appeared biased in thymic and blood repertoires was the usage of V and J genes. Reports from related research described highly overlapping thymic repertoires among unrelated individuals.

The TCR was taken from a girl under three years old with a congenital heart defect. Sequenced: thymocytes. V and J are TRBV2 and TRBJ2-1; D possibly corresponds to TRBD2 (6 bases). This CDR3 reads CASSNGDSPTNNEQFF. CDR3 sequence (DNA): TGTGCCAGCAGTAATGGGGACTCCCCTACTAACAATGAGCAGTTCTTC. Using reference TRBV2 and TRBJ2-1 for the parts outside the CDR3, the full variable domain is EPEVTQTPSHQVTQMGQEVILRCVPISNHLYFYWYRQILGQKVEFLVSFYNNEISEKSEIFDDQFSVERPDGSNFTLKIRSTKLEDSAMYFCASSNGDSPTNNEQFFGPGTRLTVL.